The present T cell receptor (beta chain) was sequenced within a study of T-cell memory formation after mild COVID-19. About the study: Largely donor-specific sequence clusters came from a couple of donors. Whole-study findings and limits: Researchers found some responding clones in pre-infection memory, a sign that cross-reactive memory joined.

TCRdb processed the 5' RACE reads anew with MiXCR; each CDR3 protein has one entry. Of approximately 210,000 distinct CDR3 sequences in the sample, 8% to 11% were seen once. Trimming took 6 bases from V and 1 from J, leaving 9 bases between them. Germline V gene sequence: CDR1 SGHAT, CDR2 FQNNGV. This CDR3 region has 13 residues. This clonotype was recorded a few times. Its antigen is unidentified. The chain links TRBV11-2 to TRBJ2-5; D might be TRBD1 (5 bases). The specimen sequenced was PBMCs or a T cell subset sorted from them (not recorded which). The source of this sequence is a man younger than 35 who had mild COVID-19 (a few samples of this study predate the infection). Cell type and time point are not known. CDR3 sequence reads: CASSEQVQETQYF. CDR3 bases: TGTGCCAGCAGTGAACAGGTCCAAGAGACCCAGTACTTC.